The 17 T cell receptor beta chains below all came from one sample that was sequenced in a study of blood T cell repertoires in COVID-19. Profiled with immunoSEQ multiplex PCR; TCRdb holds only in-frame clones, not every one. The sample lists 250,000 to 350,000 clones; around 87% were seen once. The sequenced sample was PBMCs or T cells enriched from blood (not recorded which). The receptors shown here come from a woman aged 30 to 39 who had recovered from COVID-19.

V usage is TRBV28 and J usage is TRBJ2-7; 8 nucleotides align to TRBD1. Unmatched junction bases numbered 11, after V lost 6 bases and J lost 7 bases. Germline loops: CDR1 MDHEN, CDR2 SYDVKM. This CDR3 spans 14 amino acids. The CDR3 reads CASSPVDRVGEQYF. The DNA of the CDR3 is TGTGCCAGCAGCCCAGTGGACAGGGTGGGTGAGCAGTACTTC. Variable domain in full (rest from reference TRBV28 and TRBJ2-7): DVKVTQSSRYLVKRTGEKVFLECVQDMDHENMFWYRQDPGLGLRLIYFSYDVKMKEKGDIPEGYSVSREKKERFSLILESASTNQTSMYLCASSPVDRVGEQYFGPGTRLTVT.

The chain has TRBV5-5 and TRBJ1-4; D is ambiguous. Germline CDR1 SGHKS, CDR2 YYEKEE (reference sequence). V was cut by 2 bases and J by 8 bases, with 7 bases left in between. The CDR3 covers 12 residues. CDR3 DNA: TGTGCCAGCAGCTTCAATGGCGAAAAACTGTTTTTT. It is translated as CASSFNGEKLFF.

This chain uses TRBV5-1 with TRBJ1-4; 9 bases map to TRBD1. Germline-derived CDR1 and CDR2 are SGHRS and YFSETQ. Trimming at V came to 0 bases and at J to 8 bases, leaving 8 bases not matched to a gene. The CDR3 consists of 16 residues. The CDR3 bases are TGCGCCAGCAGCTTGGCGCTGGGACAGGGTAACGAAAAACTGTTTTTT. This encodes CASSLALGQGNEKLFF.

The chain combines TRBV28 with TRBJ1-4, with a weak D call TRBD1 (6 bases). With 7 bases removed from V and 4 bases from J, the gap between germline ends came to 16 bases. The CDR3 consists of 15 residues. Germline V CDR1 and CDR2: MDHEN, SYDVKM. The CDR3: CASNPRGAYNEKLFF. The CDR3 region has the DNA TGTGCCAGCAACCCGCGGGGGGCGTATAATGAAAAACTGTTTTTT.

This clone was seen a handful of times. The rearrangement links TRBV29-1 to TRBJ1-2; possibly TRBD1 for D (6 bases). The germline CDR1 and CDR2 sequences are SQVTM and ANQGSEA. V was shortened by 3 bases and J by 4 bases, with 18 bases between the two germline ends. The CDR3 extends over 15 amino acids. Here the CDR3 reads CSVDVRTASPYGYTF. The CDR3 DNA reads TGCAGCGTTGACGTACGGACAGCCTCCCCCTATGGCTACACCTTC.

The chain has TRBV10-3 and TRBJ1-2; possible D gene TRBD1, 6 bases. CDR1 is ENHRY and CDR2 is SYGVKD in the germline V gene. The CDR3 has 13 residues. V gave up 7 bases and J gave up 4 bases, with 13 bases separating them. The CDR3 sequence is CAINNRDIYGYTF. The CDR3 DNA is TGTGCCATCAACAACCGGGACATCTATGGCTACACCTTC.

The sample holds one count of this clone. The chain is built from TRBV27 and TRBJ2-5; D perhaps matches TRBD1 (8 bases). CDR1 is MNHEY, CDR2 SMNVEV, per germline (reference sequence). The CDR3 loop spans 15 amino acids. V was cut by 1 base and J by 7 bases, with 16 bases left in between. CDR3 in amino acids: CASSLLWTGRGTQYF. The CDR3 nucleotides read TGTGCCAGCAGTTTATTGTGGACAGGGAGGGGGACCCAGTACTTC.

A few counts support this clone. CDR3 amino acids: CASSILAFPNYGYTF. DNA of the CDR3: TGTGCCAGTAGTATATTGGCCTTCCCGAACTATGGCTACACCTTC. The chain is built from TRBV19 and TRBJ1-2; D call uncertain. The length of the CDR3 is 15 residues. The germline V gene encodes CDR1 LNHDA and CDR2 SQIVND (reference sequence). The V gene lost 2 bases and the J gene lost 2 bases, with 12 bases spanning the gap.

The chain couples TRBV28 to TRBJ1-5; TRBD1 might be the D (6 bases). Trimming pared 6 bases from V and 4 bases from J, leaving 13 bases between. Germline V CDR1 and CDR2: MDHEN, SYDVKM. The CDR3 has 14 residues. As DNA, the CDR3 is TGTGCCAGCAGCTTGACAGGAGTTAATCAGCCCCAGCATTTT. As protein: CASSLTGVNQPQHF.

The chain couples TRBV6-2 or TRBV6-3 to TRBJ2-7, with a possible D match to TRBD2 (5 bases). The CDR3 totals 13 residues. Germline CDR1 is MNHEY and CDR2 is SVGEGT. Between the trimmed V and J ends, which lost 5 bases and 9 bases, there was a span of 17 bases. In DNA form, the CDR3 reads TGTGCCAGCAGTCCCGGACTCGAACGAGGGCAGTACTTC. Its protein is CASSPGLERGQYF.

The genes are TRBV5-1 and TRBJ2-1; TRBD2 matches at 8 bases. CDR3 length: 17 amino acids. Trimming cost V 5 bases and J 0 bases; bases outside gene matches: 10. The V gene's germline CDR1 is SGHRS and CDR2 YFSETQ. The chain's CDR3 is CASSTGSGGASYNEQFF. The DNA of the CDR3 is TGCGCCAGCAGTACTGGGAGCGGGGGAGCCTCCTACAATGAGCAGTTCTTC.

V and J are TRBV18 and TRBJ1-2, with 10 bases lining up with TRBD1. The CDR3 totals 14 residues. The junction had 3 bases not matched to a gene; V was cut back by 4 bases and J by 4 bases. The V gene's germline CDR1 is KGHSH and CDR2 LQKENI. This CDR3 reads CASSQGQGIYGYTF. For the CDR3, the DNA is TGTGCCAGCTCACAGGGACAGGGGATCTATGGCTACACCTTC.

The chain carries TRBV7-2 and TRBJ2-3; 7 bases match TRBD2. Losses at the gene ends were 6 bases for V and 4 bases for J; bases not matched to a gene: 13. Germline lookup yields CDR1 SGHTA and CDR2 FQGNSA. The CDR3 extends over 16 amino acids. The CDR3 region is CASRDPQAGTSDTQYF. CDR3 DNA: TGTGCCAGCAGAGACCCCCAAGCGGGAACATCAGATACGCAGTATTTT.

V is TRBV28 and J is TRBJ1-5; tentatively, D is TRBD1 (5 bases). The CDR3 consists of 14 residues. V lost 8 bases and J lost 1, with 12 bases in between. Germline V gives CDR1 MDHEN, CDR2 SYDVKM. The CDR3 spells CASVKGMSNQPQHF. The CDR3, as DNA: TGTGCCAGCGTTAAGGGGATGAGCAATCAGCCCCAGCATTTT.

This clone has just one count. This chain joins TRBV7-9 and TRBJ2-1; perhaps TRBD1 as D (6 bases). Trimming took 1 base from V and 4 from J, leaving 11 bases between them. Germline values: CDR1 SEHNR, CDR2 FQNEAQ (reference sequence). The CDR3 is made up of 15 amino acids. CDR3 region: CASSLGTDSYNEQFF. The CDR3 DNA follows: TGTGCCAGCAGCTTAGGGACAGATTCTTACAATGAGCAGTTCTTC.

This chain uses TRBV7-6 with TRBJ1-6; 10 nucleotides align to TRBD1. CDR1 is SGHVS, CDR2 FNYEAQ, per germline. J lost 10 bases, V lost 4 bases, and 7 bases had no gene match. CDR3 length: 15 amino acids. For the CDR3, the DNA is TGTGCCAGCAGCTCGGGACAGGGGTCAGGATCACCCCTCCACTTT. Protein product: CASSSGQGSGSPLHF.

The rearrangement links TRBV21-1 to TRBJ1-6; the D call in the table, TRBD1, was not verified against the DNA. TRBV21-1 is classified as a pseudogene. The CDR3 extends over 14 amino acids. CDR3 loop: CASSKGLGNSPLHF. Written as DNA, the CDR3 is TGTGCCAGCAGCAAAGGGTTGGGCAATTCACCCCTCCACTTT.